A selection of T cell receptor beta chains follows, all from one sample in a study of T cell responses to AZD1222 COVID-19 vaccine. Profiling relied on immunoSEQ multiplex PCR, and the TCRdb table lists in-frame clones only, not all of them. Seen here are about 140,000 clones, around 90% observed once, and the top ten hold roughly 5%. This sample comprised peripheral blood, obtained on day 0 of AZD1222 vaccination. The receptor source for this set is an adult in good health. The CDR3 runs from the conserved cysteine through the conserved F or W. Each record gives: D gene, clone size, V gene, J gene, CDR3 protein, CDR3 DNA. A D gene is named only where the DNA matches it firmly. Where a row states a size, it is once, few, many or the class of an expanded clone; other rows omit it.

.	once	TRBV11-2	TRBJ1-1	CASSLGQTEAFF	TGTGCCAGCAGCTTAGGTCAAACTGAAGCTTTCTTT
.	.	TRBV11-2	TRBJ1-5	CASSPGLGTVFAQPQHF	TGTGCCAGCAGCCCCGGCTTGGGGACGGTGTTCGCCCAGCCCCAGCATTTT
.	.	TRBV28	TRBJ2-5	CASSSDQGETQYF	TGTGCCAGCAGCAGCGACCAAGGGGAGACCCAGTACTTC
.	.	TRBV28	TRBJ2-7	CASSRTGSLTYEQYF	TGTGCCAGCAGCCGAACAGGTTCCCTAACCTACGAGCAGTACTTC
.	.	TRBV12-5	TRBJ2-5	CASSLEGETQYF	TGTGCTAGTTCACTCGAGGGTGAGACCCAGTACTTC
TRBD1	once	TRBV28	TRBJ1-2	CASSRPGTGHYGYTF	TGTGCCAGCAGCAGGCCCGGGACAGGGCACTATGGCTACACCTTC
TRBD1	.	TRBV6-2/TRBV6-3	TRBJ1-3	CASSYPGTVGGNTIYF	TGTGCCAGCAGTTACCCCGGGACAGTCGGCGGAAACACCATATATTTT
.	.	TRBV5-1	TRBJ1-2	CASSENLGSYTF	TGCGCCAGCAGCGAAAACCTCGGAAGCTACACCTTC
.	.	TRBV6-5	TRBJ2-7	CASRTSLAYEQYF	TGTGCCAGCAGGACTAGTTTAGCCTACGAGCAGTACTTC
.	.	TRBV6-5	TRBJ1-2	CASIHNPLSYGYTF	TGTGCCAGCATCCACAACCCCTTGAGCTATGGCTACACCTTC
TRBD2	once	TRBV7-2	TRBJ2-5	CASRQQPGLGAETQYF	TGTGCCAGCAGACAACAACCGGGACTAGGGGCGGAGACCCAGTACTTC
.	.	TRBV19	TRBJ2-7	CASSITGGMVYEQYF	TGTGCCAGTAGTATAACCGGCGGGATGGTCTACGAGCAGTACTTC
TRBD1	once	TRBV18	TRBJ2-3	CASSPIVVGQGATDTQYF	TGTGCCAGCTCACCAATCGTCGTGGGCCAGGGGGCCACAGATACGCAGTATTTT
.	.	TRBV7-6	TRBJ2-7	CASSLAPSAREQYF	TGTGCCAGCAGCTTAGCCCCCTCCGCAAGGGAGCAGTACTTC
.	.	TRBV5-1	TRBJ2-6	CASSLAQDSGANVLTF	TGCGCCAGCAGCTTGGCCCAGGACTCTGGGGCCAACGTCCTGACTTTC